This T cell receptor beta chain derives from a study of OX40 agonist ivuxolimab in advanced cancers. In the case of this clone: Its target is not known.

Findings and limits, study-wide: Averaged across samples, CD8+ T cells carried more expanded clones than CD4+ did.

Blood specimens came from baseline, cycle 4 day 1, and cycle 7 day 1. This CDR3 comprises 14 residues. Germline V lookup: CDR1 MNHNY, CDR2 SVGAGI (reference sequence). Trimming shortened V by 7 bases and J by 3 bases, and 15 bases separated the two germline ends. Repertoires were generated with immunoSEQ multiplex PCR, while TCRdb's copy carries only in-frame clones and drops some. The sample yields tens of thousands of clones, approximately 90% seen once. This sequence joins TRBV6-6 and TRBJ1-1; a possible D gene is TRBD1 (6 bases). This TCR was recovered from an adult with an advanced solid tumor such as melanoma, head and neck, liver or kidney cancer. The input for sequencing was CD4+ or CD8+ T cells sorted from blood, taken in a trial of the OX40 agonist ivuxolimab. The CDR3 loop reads CASNPGAGDTEAFF. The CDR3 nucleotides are TGTGCCAGCAATCCAGGGGCCGGTGACACTGAAGCTTTCTTT.